Included here is one TCR beta chain sequence, with context. The antigen is unknown. This sample was taken from a study of cytomegalovirus exposure and HLA in healthy donors. In the study overall: An early data release held 80 million or so unique TCRs from HLA-typed donors. Study results and limitations: It was reported that the classifier diagnosed cytomegalovirus status with high specificity and sensitivity in both the original and validation cohorts.

PCR was performed using 60 Vbeta and 13 Jbeta primers. The protocol was immunoSEQ multiplex PCR, while the TCRdb copy is restricted to in-frame clones and leaves out a portion. The table records over 95,000 clones, about 74% of them present only once. Sequenced sample: PBMCs. This clonotype was obtained from a female donor in good health and CMV-seronegative.

CDR3 bases: TGTGCCAGCTCCCGGGACAGGGACCATGGCTACACCTTC. This codes for CASSRDRDHGYTF. V is TRBV18 and J is TRBJ1-2, with 9 bases matching TRBD1. The CDR3 consists of 13 residues. The trim removed 6 bases at V and 6 bases at J, leaving 5 bases unmatched. CDR1 and CDR2 from the germline V gene are KGHSH and LQKENI.